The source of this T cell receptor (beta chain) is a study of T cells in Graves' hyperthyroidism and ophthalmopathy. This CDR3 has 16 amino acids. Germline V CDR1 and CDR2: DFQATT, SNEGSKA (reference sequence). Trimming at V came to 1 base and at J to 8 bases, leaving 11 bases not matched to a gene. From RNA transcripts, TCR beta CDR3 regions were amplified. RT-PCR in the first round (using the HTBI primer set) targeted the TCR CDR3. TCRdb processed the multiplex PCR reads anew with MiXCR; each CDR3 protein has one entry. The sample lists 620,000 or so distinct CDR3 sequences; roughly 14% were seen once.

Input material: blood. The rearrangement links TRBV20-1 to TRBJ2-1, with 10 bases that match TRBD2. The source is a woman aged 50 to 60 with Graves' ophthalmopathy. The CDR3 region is CSARVVSGRWYDEQFF. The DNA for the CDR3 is TGCAGTGCTAGAGTGGTTAGCGGGAGGTGGTACGATGAGCAGTTCTTC.